This T cell receptor beta chain was documented in a study of shared clonotypes between healthy human individuals. Study-wide findings and caveats: Blood was the sole source, and tissue repertoires probably differ. Generation probability values for non-shared clonotypes were lower than those for clonotypes shared by all four donors. Four donors shared about 4.5% of their naive CD4 clonotypes.

Original methodology: Owing to the provision of junction-only sequences devoid of quality scores by immunoSEQ, filtering differed. Generated by immunoSEQ multiplex PCR, the TCRdb table keeps only in-frame clones and is missing some. V, J and clone size are taken as reported in that table, and D and trimming were inferred from the DNA itself. The sample consists of more than 1.2 million clones, approximately 98.5% of them appearing once. This CDR3 is built from 14 residues. The trim removed 0 bases at V and 6 bases at J, leaving 3 bases unmatched. From germline, CDR1 is SGHRS and CDR2 YFSETQ. On this clone: The antigen remains undetermined.

The rearrangement links TRBV5-1 to TRBJ1-1, with 9 bases aligning to TRBD1. The sequence came from a man between 25 and 39 years old in good health. Material: naive CD4+ T cells sorted from blood. Subset specified: CD45RA+ positively selected. In DNA, the CDR3 is TGCGCCAGCAGCTTGGGGGGACAGGGCGCTGAAGCTTTCTTT. Protein product: CASSLGGQGAEAFF. The entire variable domain, with the rest obtained from reference TRBV5-1 and TRBJ1-1, is as follows: KAGVTQTPRYLIKTRGQQVTLSCSPISGHRSVSWYQQTPGQGLQFLFEYFSETQRNKGNFPGRFSGRQFSNSRSEMNVSTLELGDSALYLCASSLGGQGAEAFFGQGTRLTVV.